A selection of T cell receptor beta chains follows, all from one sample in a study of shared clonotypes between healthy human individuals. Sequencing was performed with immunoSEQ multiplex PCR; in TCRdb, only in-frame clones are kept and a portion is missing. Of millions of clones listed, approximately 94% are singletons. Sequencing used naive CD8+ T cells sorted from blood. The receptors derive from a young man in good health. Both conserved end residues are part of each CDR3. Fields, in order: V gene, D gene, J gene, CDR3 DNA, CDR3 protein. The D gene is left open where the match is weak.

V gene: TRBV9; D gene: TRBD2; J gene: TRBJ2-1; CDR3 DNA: TGTGCCAGCAGCGCCTCCGGGACTAGCGGCATAGACAATGAGCAGTTCTTC; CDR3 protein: CASSASGTSGIDNEQFF
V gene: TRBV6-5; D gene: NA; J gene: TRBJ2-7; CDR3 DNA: TGTGCCAGCAGTTACTCCCAGGGGTCCCTTTCCTACGAGCAGTACTTC; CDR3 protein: CASSYSQGSLSYEQYF
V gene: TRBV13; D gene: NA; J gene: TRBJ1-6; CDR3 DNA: TGTGCCAGCAAAATAAAGGGGGGGCATAACCTCCACTTT; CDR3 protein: CASKIKGGHNLHF
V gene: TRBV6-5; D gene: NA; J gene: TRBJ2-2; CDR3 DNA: TGTGCCAGCAGTTACTCGGATTACACCGGGGAGCTGTTTTTT; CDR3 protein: CASSYSDYTGELFF
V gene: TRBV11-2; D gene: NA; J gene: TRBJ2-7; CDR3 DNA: TGTGCCACCTTCAGGGACCCCTACGAGCAGTACTTC; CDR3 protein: CATFRDPYEQYF
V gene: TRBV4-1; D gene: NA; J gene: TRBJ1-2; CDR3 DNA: TGCGCCAGCAGCCAAGATCGGCAGGGTGTAAAGCATGGCTACACCTTC; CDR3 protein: CASSQDRQGVKHGYTF
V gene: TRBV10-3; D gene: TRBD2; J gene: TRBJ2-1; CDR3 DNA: TGTGCCATCAGTGAGTCGCCAGGACTAGGAGACAATGAGCAGTTCTTC; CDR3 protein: CAISESPGLGDNEQFF
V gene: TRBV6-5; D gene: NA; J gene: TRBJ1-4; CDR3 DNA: TGTGCCAGCAGTTACGCTACCGAGGGAACTAATGAAAAACTGTTTTTT; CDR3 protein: CASSYATEGTNEKLFF
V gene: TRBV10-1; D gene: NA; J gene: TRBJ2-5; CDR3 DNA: TGCGCCAGCAGTGAGTCTGGAGGGGAGGGACAGATATACTTC; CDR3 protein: CASSESGGEGQIYF
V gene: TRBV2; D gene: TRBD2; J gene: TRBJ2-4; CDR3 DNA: TGTGCCAGCAACGGACTAGCGGGAGATTTCGAGTACTTC; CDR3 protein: CASNGLAGDFEYF
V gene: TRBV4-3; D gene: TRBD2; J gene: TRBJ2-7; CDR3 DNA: TGCGCCAGCAGCCAAGATAGGGACTATCGCGAGCAGTACTTC; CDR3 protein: CASSQDRDYREQYF
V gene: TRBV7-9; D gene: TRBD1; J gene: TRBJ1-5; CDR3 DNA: TGTGCCAGCAGCTCGACCGGGACAGGCGGCCAGCCCCAGCATTTT; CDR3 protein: CASSSTGTGGQPQHF
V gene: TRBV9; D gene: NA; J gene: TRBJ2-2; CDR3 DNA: TGTGCCAGCAGCGTAGCCGGGGGTGCCGGGGAGCTGTTTTTT; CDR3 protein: CASSVAGGAGELFF
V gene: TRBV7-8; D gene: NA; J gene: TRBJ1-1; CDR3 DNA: TGTGCCAGCAGTAGGACAACTAACACTGAAGCTTTCTTT; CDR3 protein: CASSRTTNTEAFF
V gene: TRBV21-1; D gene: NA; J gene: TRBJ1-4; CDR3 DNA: TGTGCCAGCAGCATGGAGGGTGCTAATGAAAAACTGTTTTTT; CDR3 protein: CASSMEGANEKLFF
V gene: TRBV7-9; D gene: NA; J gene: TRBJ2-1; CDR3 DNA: TGTGCCAGCAGCAGTAAATATCAGTCACCCTACAATGAGCAGTTCTTC; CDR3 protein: CASSSKYQSPYNEQFF
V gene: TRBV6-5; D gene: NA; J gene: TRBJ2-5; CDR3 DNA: TGTGCCAGCAGTTACAAGGACCAAGAGACCCAGTACTTC; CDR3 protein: CASSYKDQETQYF
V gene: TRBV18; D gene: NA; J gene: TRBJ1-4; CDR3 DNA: TGTGCCAGCTCATCTGGGCTGAGGGATGAAAAACTGTTTTTT; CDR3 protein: CASSSGLRDEKLFF
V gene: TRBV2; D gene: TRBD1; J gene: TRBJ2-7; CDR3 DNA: TGTGCCAGCAGTGAAGAACCGGGACAGTTCCACGAGCAGTACTTC; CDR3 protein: CASSEEPGQFHEQYF
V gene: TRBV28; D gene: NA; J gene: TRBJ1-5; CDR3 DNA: TGTGCCAGCAGTTACCGACAGTCATACTATAGCAATCAGCCCCAGCATTTT; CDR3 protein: CASSYRQSYYSNQPQHF
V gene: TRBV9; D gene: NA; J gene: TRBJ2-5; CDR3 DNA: TGTGCCAGCAGCGAGCCCTCTAGGGAAGAGACCCAGTACTTC; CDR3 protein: CASSEPSREETQYF
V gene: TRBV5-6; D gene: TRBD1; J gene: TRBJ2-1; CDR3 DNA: TGTGCCAGCAGCTTCCGGCCCTTACAGGGGGCGTTATATGAGCAGTTCTTC; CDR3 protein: CASSFRPLQGALYEQFF
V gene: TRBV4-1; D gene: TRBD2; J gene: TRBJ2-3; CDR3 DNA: TGCGCCAGCAACCCTAGCGGGGGGGCAGGGGATACGCAGTATTTT; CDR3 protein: CASNPSGGAGDTQYF
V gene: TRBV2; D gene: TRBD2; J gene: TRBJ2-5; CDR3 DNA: TGTGCCAGCAGTGACGATACTAGCGGGACGGTGGAAGAGACCCAGTACTTC; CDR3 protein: CASSDDTSGTVEETQYF
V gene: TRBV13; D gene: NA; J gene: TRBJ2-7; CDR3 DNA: TGTGCCAGCAGCTTAGGGGCTGCCTACGAGCAGTACTTC; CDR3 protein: CASSLGAAYEQYF
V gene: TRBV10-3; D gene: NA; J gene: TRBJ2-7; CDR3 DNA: TGTGCCATCAGTGAGTCTCAATCTGGGACAACATACTACGAGCAGTACTTC; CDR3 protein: CAISESQSGTTYYEQYF
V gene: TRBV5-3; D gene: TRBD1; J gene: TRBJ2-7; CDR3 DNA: TGTGCCAGAAGTTCTAACCGGGACAGGGACTACGAGCAGTACTTC; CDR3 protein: CARSSNRDRDYEQYF
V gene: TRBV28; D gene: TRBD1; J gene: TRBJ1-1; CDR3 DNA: TGTGCCAGCACAGAACAGGGGGGTGGACCTGAAGCTTTCTTT; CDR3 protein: CASTEQGGGPEAFF
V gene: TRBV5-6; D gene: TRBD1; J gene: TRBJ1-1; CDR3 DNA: TGTGCCAGCAGCTATTCAGGGGGGAACACTGAAGCTTTCTTT; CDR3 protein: CASSYSGGNTEAFF